Described below is a single T cell receptor beta chain sequence and its context. With a J-beta primer mix and a sample-barcoded 5' primer, a second PCR ran roughly 6 to 12 cycles. The authors tagged each cDNA molecule using a template-switch adaptor with 12 random nucleotides. TCRdb passed the 5' RACE reads through MiXCR, listing each CDR3 protein once. Here the sample spans around 1,000,000 distinct CDR3 sequences, approximately 25% being singletons. The length of the CDR3 is 15 residues. CDR1 is MDHEN and CDR2 is SYDVKM in the germline V gene. Trimming removed 2 bases at V and 8 bases at J, with 15 bases between. This sample stems from a study of blood T cells in healthy people across ages. Healthy Russian Caucasian donors spanned ages about 6 to 100 years. The same sample was also studied in work on T cells of mothers and their children. That study reports: At about 1.5 ug per 15 ul, all of the extracted RNA went into cDNA synthesis.

The rearrangement links TRBV28 to TRBJ1-4; possible D gene TRBD1, 5 bases. This clonotype originated in a girl aged 2 to 10 in good health. The sample comprised blood. This CDR3 reads CASSLPGGPGEKLFF. DNA of the CDR3: TGTGCCAGCAGTTTACCCGGAGGGCCAGGGGAAAAACTGTTTTTT.